This entry lists 20 T cell receptor beta chains sequenced from one sample in a study of T-cell memory formation after mild COVID-19. TCRdb ran MiXCR on the 5' RACE reads and lists one entry per CDR3 protein. The data contain about 57,000 distinct CDR3 sequences, more than 10% of them singletons. Sequencing was performed on PBMCs or a T cell subset sorted from them (not recorded which). These receptors all come from a man between 18 and 35 years old who had mild COVID-19 (a few samples of this study predate the infection). Cell type and time point are not known.

This chain uses TRBV28 with TRBJ1-2, with D possibly being TRBD1 (6 bases). The CDR3 contains 12 residues. V was clipped by 1 base and J by 6 bases, with 6 bases between them. Per the germline V gene, CDR1 is MDHEN and CDR2 is SYDVKM. The DNA of the CDR3 is TGTGCCAGCAGTTTATCAGGGGATGGCTACACCTTC. Translation gives CASSLSGDGYTF.

This clonotype came up a few times. The chain couples TRBV6-4 to TRBJ2-1, with 9 bases aligning to TRBD2. Germline loops: CDR1 MRHNA, CDR2 SNTAGT. There are 15 residues in the CDR3. V lost 5 bases, J lost 4 bases, and 6 bases stayed unmatched. The CDR3 nucleotides are TGTGCCAGCAGTATCAGCGGGGGGCAATACAATGAGCAGTTCTTC. The encoded protein is CASSISGGQYNEQFF.

This clonotype appeared a few times. V and J are TRBV20-1 and TRBJ2-1; D is undetermined. The CDR3 sequence is 14 residues long. Per the germline V gene, CDR1 is DFQATT and CDR2 is SNEGSKA (reference sequence). The ends were cut back, 0 bases at V and 8 bases at J, with 14 bases in the middle. The CDR3 spells CSARDPLGGDEQFF. CDR3 DNA sequence: TGCAGTGCTAGAGACCCCCTGGGTGGCGATGAGCAGTTCTTC.

This chain links TRBV5-1 with TRBJ1-2; perhaps TRBD1 as D (5 bases). V lost 0 bases and J 6 bases, leaving 12 bases between the germline ends. Germline loops: CDR1 SGHRS, CDR2 YFSETQ. The CDR3 totals 14 residues. CDR3 in DNA: TGCGCCAGCAGCTTGGCCGTGCAGGGCCATGGCTACACCTTC. It is translated as CASSLAVQGHGYTF.

This clonotype was seen ten or more times. The chain uses TRBV29-1 and TRBJ1-2; 7 bases are shared with TRBD1. Germline V gene data show CDR1 as SQVTM and CDR2 as ANQGSEA. The CDR3 is 11 residues long. The V gene end was trimmed by 7 bases and the J gene end by 3 bases; junction bases not matched to a gene: 2. This chain's CDR3 is CSADRDYGYTF. The CDR3 DNA follows: TGCAGCGCAGACAGGGACTATGGCTACACCTTC. The full variable domain, rest sourced from reference TRBV29-1 and TRBJ1-2, is SAVISQKPSRDICQRGTSLTIQCQVDSQVTMMFWYRQQPGQSLTLIATANQGSEATYESGFVIDKFPISRPNLTFSTLTVSNMSPEDSSIYLCSADRDYGYTFGSGTRLTVV.

This clonotype was counted between two and nine times. The chain recombines TRBV6-5 with TRBJ2-3, with D possibly being TRBD1 or TRBD2 (6 bases each). In germline, CDR1 is MNHEY, CDR2 SVGAGI. V was trimmed by 2 bases and J by 4 bases, leaving 10 bases between them. The CDR3 has 14 residues. In DNA, the CDR3 is TGTGCCAGCAGTTACGGGGGGCCTGCAGATACGCAGTATTTT. Protein product: CASSYGGPADTQYF.

The chain couples TRBV6-2 or TRBV6-3 to TRBJ2-3; D is ambiguous. Germline CDR1 and CDR2: MNHEY and SVGEGT. With 6 bases removed from V and 5 bases from J, the gap between germline ends came to 12 bases. The CDR3 extends over 13 amino acids. CDR3 sequence reads: CASRLSGLDTQYF. The CDR3 DNA reads TGTGCCAGCAGACTATCAGGATTAGATACGCAGTATTTT.

This clonotype has ten or more counts. The rearrangement uses TRBV7-8 and TRBJ2-1, with D hard to call. The CDR3 extends over 16 amino acids. Per germline, CDR1 SGHVS and CDR2 FQNEAQ. Trimming took 0 bases from V and 8 from J, leaving 17 bases between them. The CDR3 loop is CASSLAQVSVFHEQFF. CDR3 DNA sequence: TGTGCCAGCAGCTTAGCGCAGGTCTCAGTGTTCCATGAGCAGTTCTTC.

The V gene is TRBV20-1, the J gene TRBJ1-1; tentatively, D is TRBD1 (5 bases). Germline CDR1 and CDR2: DFQATT and SNEGSKA (reference sequence). The V end was cut by 5 bases, the J end by 6 bases, with 16 bases between. CDR3 length: 13 amino acids. The CDR3 spells CSAPGFNIAEAFF. The CDR3 bases are TGCAGTGCTCCAGGGTTTAATATCGCTGAAGCTTTCTTT.

The genes are TRBV7-3 and TRBJ2-7; D may be TRBD2 (6 bases). The V end lost 3 bases, the J end lost 6 bases, and 15 bases lay between the germline ends. The CDR3 contains 14 residues. Germline V gene data show CDR1 as SGHTA and CDR2 as FQGTGA. Written as DNA, the CDR3 is TGTGCCAGCAGCTTGGGGACTTCTAATTCCGAGCAGTACGTC. It is translated as CASSLGTSNSEQYV.

Only a few counts were recorded for this clonotype. V is TRBV20-1 and J is TRBJ1-2, with TRBD1 as a possible D gene (5 bases). V was shortened by 1 base and J by 5 bases, with 14 bases between the two germline ends. Germline V gene lookup returns CDR1 DFQATT and CDR2 SNEGSKA (reference sequence). This CDR3 contains 14 residues. CDR3 bases: TGCAGTGCTAGAGGGGGCAAATCCCGATATGGCTACACCTTC. This translates into CSARGGKSRYGYTF.

V gene TRBV5-1 combines with J gene TRBJ1-4; D remains unclear. Germline lookup yields CDR1 SGHRS and CDR2 YFSETQ. The V and J ends lost 0 bases and 8 bases respectively, with 8 bases between them. The CDR3 length is 13 residues. CDR3 loop: CASSLAPGEKLFF. Here the CDR3 DNA reads TGCGCCAGCAGCTTGGCCCCCGGGGAAAAACTGTTTTTT.

The chain combines TRBV7-6 with TRBJ2-5; D possibly uses TRBD1 or TRBD2 (5 bases each). CDR3 length: 14 residues. The germline gives CDR1 SGHVS, CDR2 FNYEAQ. This chain's CDR3 is CASSWGTGRETQYF. CDR3 in DNA: TGTGCAAGCTCATGGGGGACGGGTCGAGAGACCCAGTACTTC.

The chain is built from TRBV20-1 and TRBJ2-7; possibly TRBD2 for D (5 bases). Trimming removed 6 bases from V and 5 bases from J, with 14 bases in between. The CDR3 is 12 amino acids. Germline CDR1 is DFQATT and CDR2 is SNEGSKA (reference sequence). This CDR3 reads CSAATRAHEQYF. DNA of the CDR3: TGCAGTGCGGCAACTAGGGCCCACGAGCAGTACTTC.

This clonotype came up a few times. The chain has TRBV12-3 or TRBV12-4 and TRBJ1-5; 9 bases fit TRBD1. This CDR3 is 14 amino acids long. V shed 5 bases and J 2 bases; nucleotides not matched to a gene: 1. The DNA for the CDR3 is TGTGCCAGCAGTCGGACAGGGGGCAATCAGCCCCAGCATTTT. Amino acids: CASSRTGGNQPQHF.

This clonotype was recorded a few times. J is TRBJ2-3 and V is TRBV7-2; 9 bases align to TRBD2. Germline assignment: CDR1 SGHTA and CDR2 FQGNSA. Trimming at V came to 3 bases and at J to 6 bases, leaving 4 bases not matched to a gene. The CDR3 has 14 residues. CDR3 region: CASSFAGGGDTQYF. The CDR3 bases are TGTGCCAGCAGCTTCGCGGGGGGGGGCGATACGCAGTATTTT.

This clonotype was picked up one time. The chain carries TRBV6-6 and TRBJ1-4; D gene uncertain. Deletions cut 1 base from V and 8 bases from J, with 2 bases between. The CDR3 runs to 11 residues. Germline V lookup: CDR1 MNHNY, CDR2 SVGAGI (reference sequence). The chain's CDR3 is CASSYYEKLFF. The CDR3, as DNA: TGTGCCAGCAGTTACTACGAAAAACTGTTTTTT.

The sample holds a few counts of this clonotype. The gene calls are TRBV28 and TRBJ1-2, with D maybe TRBD1 (5 bases). V was clipped by 6 bases and J by 5 bases, with 19 bases between them. The CDR3 length is 15 residues. Germline values: CDR1 MDHEN, CDR2 SYDVKM. The CDR3 region has the DNA TGTGCCAGCAGCCTCCCCCCCGGGACCCTGTATGGCTACACCTTC. It codes for CASSLPPGTLYGYTF.

The chain couples TRBV15 to TRBJ1-2; D might be TRBD1 (5 bases). The CDR3 length is 16 residues. Germline V gene data show CDR1 as LNHNV and CDR2 as YYDKDF (reference sequence). V was cut by 0 bases and J by 7 bases, with 18 bases left in between. The CDR3: CATSRDRVPTGVGYTF. The CDR3 nucleotides are TGTGCCACCAGCAGAGACAGGGTTCCGACCGGAGTTGGCTACACCTTC. Full variable domain (missing parts from reference TRBV15 and TRBJ1-2): DAMVIQNPRYQVTQFGKPVTLSCSQTLNHNVMYWYQQKSSQAPKLLFHYYDKDFNNEADTPDNFQSRRPNTSFCFLDIRSPGLGDTAMYLCATSRDRVPTGVGYTFGSGTRLTVV.

This chain links TRBV12-3 or TRBV12-4 with TRBJ1-5, with D maybe TRBD1 (5 bases). The CDR3 length is 14 residues. The ends were cut back, 3 bases at V and 2 bases at J, with 8 bases in the middle. CDR3 in DNA: TGTGCCAGCAGTTTCCTACAGGGCAATCAGCCCCAGCATTTT. Its protein is CASSFLQGNQPQHF.